This T cell receptor beta chain was obtained from a study of regulatory T cells in long-lasting Graves disease. As for time point: persistent/refractory GD, antithyroid drugs over 5 years with positive TRAb. PBMC-extracted RNA yielded the TCR library. Patients with Graves' disease were diagnosed by American Thyroid Association guidelines. With iRepertoire HTBI primers and Arm-PCR of CDR3 regions, TCR beta libraries were built. TCRdb reanalysed the multiplex PCR reads using MiXCR and keeps one entry per CDR3 protein. The sample records a few hundred thousand distinct CDR3 sequences, roughly 24% being singletons. Comments on this clonotype: Just one base apart from a much larger clone, this may be a read error.

The CDR3 contains 13 residues. CDR1 is MNHNS, CDR2 SASEGT, per germline. Source: peripheral blood mononuclear cells (PBMCs), taken when the disease was refractory, from a patient treated with antithyroid drugs. The receptor was isolated from a woman between 35 and 50 years old with Graves disease. This chain connects TRBV6-1 to TRBJ2-7; TRBD2 might be the D (6 bases). Here the CDR3 reads CASYGTYSYEQHF. CDR3 in DNA: TGTGCCAGCTACGGGACTTACTCCTACGAGCAGCACTTC.